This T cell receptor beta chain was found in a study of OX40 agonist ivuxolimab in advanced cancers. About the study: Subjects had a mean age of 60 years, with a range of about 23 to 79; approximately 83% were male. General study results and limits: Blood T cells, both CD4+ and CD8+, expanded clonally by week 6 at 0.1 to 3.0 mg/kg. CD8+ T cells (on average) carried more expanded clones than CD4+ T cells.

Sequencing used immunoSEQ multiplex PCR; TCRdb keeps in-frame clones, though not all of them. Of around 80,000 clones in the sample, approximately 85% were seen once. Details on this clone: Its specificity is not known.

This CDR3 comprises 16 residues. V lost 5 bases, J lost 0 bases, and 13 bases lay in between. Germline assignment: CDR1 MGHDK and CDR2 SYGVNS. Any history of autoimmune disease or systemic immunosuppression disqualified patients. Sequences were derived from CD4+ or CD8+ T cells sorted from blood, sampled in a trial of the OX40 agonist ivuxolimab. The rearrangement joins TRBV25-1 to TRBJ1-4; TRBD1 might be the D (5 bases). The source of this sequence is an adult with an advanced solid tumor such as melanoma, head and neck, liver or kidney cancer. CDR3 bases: TGTGCCAGCAGTACGGGACGGCTGGCAACTAATGAAAAACTGTTTTTT. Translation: CASSTGRLATNEKLFF.